This T cell receptor beta chain was sequenced in a study of response to subunit inactivated influenza vaccine. Germline V gene sequence: CDR1 LNHNV, CDR2 YYDKDF (reference sequence). V was pared by 0 bases and J by 4 bases, with 7 bases between. The CDR3 loop spans 13 amino acids. MiXCR was run by TCRdb on the RT-PCR reads, yielding one entry per CDR3 protein. The table lists hundreds of thousands of distinct CDR3 sequences, under 20% of them singletons. This clonotype turned up a few times. This receptor was obtained from a man aged 45 to 65 who received an inactivated influenza vaccine. The specimen comprised PBMCs from blood, sampled more than 4 days after vaccination. J is TRBJ2-7 and V is TRBV15; D is undetermined. In nucleotides, the CDR3 is TGTGCCACCAGCAGAGACCGCATGTACGAGCAGTACTTC. Its translation: CATSRDRMYEQYF.